This record looks at one T cell receptor (beta chain) sequence and its context. No antigen is known for it. No base quality values were provided; no much bigger clone lies one nucleotide off. Receptor libraries were prepared by RT-PCR. For sequencing, an Illumina HiSeq 2500 was employed. The public reads were reprocessed in TCRdb via fastp at Q25 and MiXCR, keeping in-frame beta chains. Every CDR3 protein is listed once, alongside the most common genes and DNA of its rows. For this sample the table gives under 950,000 distinct CDR3 sequences, of which approximately 22% were detected only once. The ten largest make up approximately 10% of the sample. This specimen comes from a study of response to subunit inactivated influenza vaccine (dated by TCRdb to the late 2010s). In the study overall: The study used deep quantitative T cell receptor repertoire profiling to track responses to a trivalent subunit inactivated influenza vaccine. Study-wide conclusions, independent of this receptor: The authors suggested that each seasonal influenza vaccination may recruit only a limited number of new T cells.

The CDR3 spans 15 residues, from the cysteine through the phenylalanine. Only the CDR3 portion is preserved as DNA: 45 bases, with reading frame beginning at the first base. As encoded in the germline V gene, CDR1 is SGDLS while CDR2 is YYNGEE. The junction shows trimming of 3 bases on V and 4 bases on J, plus 16 bases between the germline ends. The TCR was taken from a man aged 50-60 years who received an inactivated influenza vaccine. Donor details come from another sample of the same person, matched by shared clones. The rearranged segments are TRBV9 and TRBJ2-5; the D gene is possibly TRBD1 or TRBD2, each agreeing over 5 bases. Sequenced here: PBMCs from blood, sampled more than 4 days after vaccination. The CDR3 loop reads CASSAHSQGPETQYF. The DNA sequence follows: TGTGCCAGCAGCGCCCACTCCCAGGGACCAGAGACCCAGTACTTC. When the CDR3 is completed using the reference TRBV9 and TRBJ2-5 genes on either side, the full variable domain is DSGVTQTPKHLITATGQRVTLRCSPRSGDLSVYWYQQSLDQGLQFLIQYYNGEERAKGNILERFSAQQFPDLHSELNLSSLELGDSALYFCASSAHSQGPETQYFGPGTRLLVL.